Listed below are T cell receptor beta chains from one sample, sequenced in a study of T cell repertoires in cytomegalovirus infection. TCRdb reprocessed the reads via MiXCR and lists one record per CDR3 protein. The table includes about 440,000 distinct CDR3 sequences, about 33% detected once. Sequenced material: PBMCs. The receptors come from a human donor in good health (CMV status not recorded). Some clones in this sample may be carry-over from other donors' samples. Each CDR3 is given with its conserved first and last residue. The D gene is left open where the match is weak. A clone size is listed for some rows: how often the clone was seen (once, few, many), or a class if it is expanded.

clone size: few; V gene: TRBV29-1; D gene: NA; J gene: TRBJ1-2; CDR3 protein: CSVRLQGIPYGYTF; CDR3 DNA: TGCAGCGTTAGGCTCCAGGGGATCCCCTATGGCTACACCTTC
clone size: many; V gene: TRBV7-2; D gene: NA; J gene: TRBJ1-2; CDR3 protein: CASRAGVGFAGANYGYTF; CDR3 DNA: TGTGCCAGCAGGGCTGGAGTGGGGTTTGCAGGGGCTAACTATGGCTACACCTTC
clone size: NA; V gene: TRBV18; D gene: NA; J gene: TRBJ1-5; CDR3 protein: CASSPIGSRGVRNQPQHF; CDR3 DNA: TGTGCCAGCTCACCGATCGGCTCTAGGGGGGTTCGCAATCAGCCCCAGCATTTT
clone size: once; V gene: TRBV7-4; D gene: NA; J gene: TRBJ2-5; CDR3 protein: CASSSLEGCEETKYF; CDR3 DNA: TGTGCCAGCAGCTCCTTGGAGGGGTGTGAAGAGACCAAGTACTTC
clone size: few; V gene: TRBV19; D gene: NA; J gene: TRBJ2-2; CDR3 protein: CASSVQVNTGELFF; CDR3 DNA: TGTGCCAGTAGTGTACAGGTGAACACCGGGGAGCTGTTTTTT
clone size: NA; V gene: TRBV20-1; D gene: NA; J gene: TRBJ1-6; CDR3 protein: CSAVGRTARLPSPLHF; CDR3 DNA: TGCAGTGCCGTAGGTCGCACAGCTAGGTTACCTTCACCCCTCCACTTT
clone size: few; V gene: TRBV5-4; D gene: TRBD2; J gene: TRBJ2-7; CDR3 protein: CASSTGLAESRASEQYF; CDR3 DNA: TGTGCCAGCAGCACTGGACTAGCGGAATCCCGAGCGAGCGAGCAGTACTTC
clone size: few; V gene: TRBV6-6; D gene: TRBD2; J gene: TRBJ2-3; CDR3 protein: CASSFLSNSGGGTDTQYF; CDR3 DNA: TGTGCCAGCAGTTTCCTCTCAAATAGCGGGGGAGGCACAGATACGCAGTATTTT
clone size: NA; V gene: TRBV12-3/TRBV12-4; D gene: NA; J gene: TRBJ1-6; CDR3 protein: CASSLNLRGLSPLHF; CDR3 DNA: TGTGCCAGCAGTTTAAACTTGCGGGGGCTCTCACCCCTCCACTTT
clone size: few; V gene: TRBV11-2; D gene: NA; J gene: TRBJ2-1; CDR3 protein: CASSLVLGGSGNNEQFF; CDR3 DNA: TGTGCCAGCAGCTTAGTCCTTGGGGGTAGCGGAAACAATGAGCAGTTCTTC
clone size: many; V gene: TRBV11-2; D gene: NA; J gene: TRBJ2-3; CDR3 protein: CASSLAGKGSGTQYF; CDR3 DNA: TGTGCCAGCAGCTTAGCGGGGAAAGGGTCAGGTACGCAGTATTTT